This entry lists 8 T cell receptor beta chains sequenced from one sample in a study of tumor-infiltrating lymphocytes in oesophageal squamous cell carcinoma. TCRdb passed the PCR reads through MiXCR, listing each CDR3 protein once. Altogether some 13,000 distinct CDR3 sequences are present, over 50% being singletons, with the ten largest covering around 42%. Sequences were obtained from esophageal tumor tissue. These receptors were collected from a female donor with esophageal squamous cell carcinoma.

With regard to this clonotype: The final CDR3 position lacks the conserved phenylalanine or tryptophan, pointing to a likely read error. The DNA is left out, because the CDR3 cannot be placed on it with certainty; the CDR3 is given as TCRdb lists it. V gene TRBV6-9 combines with J gene TRBJ1-1; the DNA was not used to check the table's D call, TRBD1. The germline V gene has CDR1 MNHGY and CDR2 SVAAGI. The CDR3 comprises 15 residues, both ends counted. CDR3 residues: CASSYRVDNEQFFGQ.

The chain carries TRBV25-1 and TRBJ2-1; 12 bases map to TRBD2. Germline trimming cut 5 bases from V and 4 bases from J; bases unmatched to any gene: 15. Germline lookup yields CDR1 MGHDK and CDR2 SYGVNS. This CDR3 has 19 residues. CDR3 coding DNA: TGTGCCAGCAGTCCGGGGACTAGCGGGTCCCATCCCTTTTACAATGAGCAGTTCTTC. This encodes CASSPGTSGSHPFYNEQFF.

This clonotype was seen repeatedly, ten times or more. V is TRBV4-1 and J is TRBJ2-3; TRBD1 might be the D (6 bases). V dropped 1 base and J dropped 0 bases, with 14 bases sitting between them. Germline V gene sequence: CDR1 MGHRA, CDR2 YSYEKL. The CDR3 is 17 amino acids. CDR3 nucleotides: TGCGCCAGCAGCCAAGGTTGGACAGCTTCTAGCACAGATACGCAGTATTTT. It yields the protein CASSQGWTASSTDTQYF.

This clonotype was observed a few times. This chain links TRBV28 with TRBJ1-1, with D maybe TRBD1 (6 bases). The CDR3 runs 14 residues. The V and J ends lost 4 bases and 1 base respectively, with 10 bases between them. Per the germline V gene, CDR1 is MDHEN and CDR2 is SYDVKM. The CDR3 nucleotides are TGTGCCAGCAGTTCCATCAGGGGGAACACTGAAGCTTTCTTT. This encodes CASSSIRGNTEAFF. The entire variable domain, with the rest obtained from reference TRBV28 and TRBJ1-1, is as follows: DVKVTQSSRYLVKRTGEKVFLECVQDMDHENMFWYRQDPGLGLRLIYFSYDVKMKEKGDIPEGYSVSREKKERFSLILESASTNQTSMYLCASSSIRGNTEAFFGQGTRLTVV.

This clonotype has a count of ten or more. Given a much more abundant clone one base away, this may be a read error. The chain recombines TRBV12-3 or TRBV12-4 with TRBJ2-5; D tentatively reads TRBD1 or TRBD2 (5 bases each). The V end was cut by 0 bases, the J end by 11 bases, with 22 bases between. The CDR3 spans 16 residues. The CDR3 loop is CASSLAGGPVKAEQYF. The CDR3 bases are TGTGCCAGCAGTTTAGCTGGGGGACCGGTGAAGGCTGAGCAGTACTTC.

V is TRBV27 and J is TRBJ2-3; TRBD1 aligns across 8 bases. The DNA end favors TRBJ2-7, so the J call may be wrong. The V gene's germline CDR1 is MNHEY and CDR2 SMNVEV (reference sequence). The CDR3 is 14 residues long. CDR3 sequence reads: CASRGSGTGYEQYF. The DNA for the CDR3 is TGTGCCAGCAGGGGCTCCGGGACAGGATACGAGCAGTACTTC.

Details on this clonotype: The conserved phenylalanine or tryptophan normally closing the CDR3 is absent here, so this likely arose from a read error. The DNA is omitted, as the CDR3 cannot be located on it reliably, and the CDR3 follows TCRdb's listing. The J gene is TRBJ2-7, the V gene TRBV24-1; the D call in the table, TRBD1, was not verified against the DNA. Ends included, the CDR3 has 16 residues. In germline, CDR1 is KGHDR, CDR2 SFDVKD. The CDR3 is CATSDWTGSYGYTFGS.

The V gene is TRBV11-2, the J gene TRBJ2-5; TRBD2 agrees at 13 bases. J was trimmed by 13 bases and V by 4 bases; bases with no gene match: 12. The CDR3 sequence is 15 residues long. The germline gives CDR1 SGHAT, CDR2 FQNNGV. CDR3: CASSSSGLAGDLRYF. The DNA for the CDR3 is TGTGCCAGCAGCTCGAGTGGACTAGCGGGAGACCTACGGTACTTC. Using reference TRBV11-2 and TRBJ2-5 for the parts outside the CDR3, the full variable domain is EAGVAQSPRYKIIEKRQSVAFWCNPISGHATLYWYQQILGQGPKLLIQFQNNGVVDDSQLPKDRFSAERLKGVDSTLKIQPAKLEDSAVYLCASSSSGLAGDLRYFGPGTRLLVL.